This TCR beta chain was recorded in a study of T-cell memory formation after mild COVID-19. Study details: Largely donor-specific sequence clusters came from a couple of donors. Notes on the study in general: Clones which contracted sat mainly in CM and EM if CD4+, and in EMRA if CD8+. Later expanders leaned CD4+, whereas clones that contracted between day 15 and 85 were balanced CD4/CD8.

This clonotype occurred a few times. Antigen specificity is unknown. This CDR3 has 17 residues. V trimming: 3 bases; J trimming: 5 bases; junction bases outside the gene matches: 14. Per germline, CDR1 SGHRS and CDR2 YFSETQ. TCR alpha and TCR beta cDNA libraries with sample barcodes and UMIs came from 5'RACE using constant-segment primers. In TCRdb, the 5' RACE reads were re-called with MiXCR into one record per CDR3 protein. Of some 320,000 distinct CDR3 sequences listed, 13% to 15% are singletons. The gene calls are TRBV5-1 and TRBJ2-5; 9 nucleotides line up with TRBD2. The material sequenced was PBMCs or a T cell subset sorted from them (not recorded which). The TCR sequence derives from a man aged 18 to 30 who had mild COVID-19 (a few samples of this study predate the infection). Cell type and time point are not known. As DNA, the CDR3 is TGCGCCAGCAGCTCTCCGACGCGAGCGGGGGGAATGGAGACCCAGTACTTC. This codes for CASSSPTRAGGMETQYF.